The clone carrying this T cell receptor beta chain was counted once. The antigen is not known. RNA was extracted from bulk tissue without any cell sorting. The record originates from a study of tumor and adjacent non-tumor tissue in lung cancer. Whole-study findings and limits: TCR diversity was significantly greater in tumor than normal lung tissue. Tumor repertoires had a smaller top 100 clone share than normal lung.

CDR3 length equals 15 residues. V trimming: 8 bases; J trimming: 8 bases; junction bases outside the gene matches: 12. Germline assignment: CDR1 MGHRA and CDR2 YSYEKL. The library came from three nested PCR rounds adapted from ARM-PCR protocols. One entry per CDR3 protein results from TCRdb running MiXCR on the multiplex PCR reads. The table has approximately 65,000 distinct CDR3 sequences, about 61% seen once. The sequence was obtained from a man aged 50-60 years with non-small cell lung cancer. The chain joins TRBV4-1 to TRBJ1-5; TRBD1 matches 10 bases. Sequencing was performed on lung tumor tissue. CDR3 region: CASGQQTGGFKPQHF. The CDR3 bases are TGCGCCAGCGGTCAACAGACAGGGGGCTTTAAGCCCCAGCATTTT.